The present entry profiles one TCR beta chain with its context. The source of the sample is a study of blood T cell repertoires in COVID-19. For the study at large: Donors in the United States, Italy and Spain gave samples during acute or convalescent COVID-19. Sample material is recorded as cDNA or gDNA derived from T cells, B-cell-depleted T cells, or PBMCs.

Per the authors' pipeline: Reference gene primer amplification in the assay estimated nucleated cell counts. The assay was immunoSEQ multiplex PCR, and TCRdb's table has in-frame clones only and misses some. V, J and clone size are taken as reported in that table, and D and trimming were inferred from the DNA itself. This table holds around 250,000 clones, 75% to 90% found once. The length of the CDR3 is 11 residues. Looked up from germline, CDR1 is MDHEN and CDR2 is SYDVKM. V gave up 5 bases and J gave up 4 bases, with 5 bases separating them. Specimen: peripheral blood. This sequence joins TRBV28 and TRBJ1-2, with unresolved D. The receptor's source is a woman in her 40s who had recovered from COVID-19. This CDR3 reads CASSGFYGYTF. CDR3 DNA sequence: TGTGCCAGCAGTGGCTTCTATGGCTACACCTTC.